This TCR beta chain is from a study of early T cells in non-severe SARS-CoV-2 infection. Trimming took 4 bases from V and 4 from J, leaving 13 bases between them. There are 14 residues in the CDR3. Germline lookup yields CDR1 SGHNT and CDR2 YENEEA. This clonotype was seen many times. TCRdb re-called the 5' RACE reads through MiXCR, storing one row per CDR3 protein. The profile shows some 40,000 distinct CDR3 sequences, roughly 5% of them singletons. The V call is TRBV11-3, the J call TRBJ1-1; tentatively, D is TRBD1 (6 bases). The sequence came from an adult who was a healthcare worker with PCR-confirmed SARS-CoV-2 infection or an uninfected control (not recorded which). The source material was whole blood. This CDR3 reads CASSSWDNPTEAFF. CDR3 in DNA: TGTGCCAGCAGCTCCTGGGACAATCCCACTGAAGCTTTCTTT. The complete variable domain, with remaining parts taken from reference TRBV11-3 and TRBJ1-1, reads EAGVVQSPRYKIIEKKQPVAFWCNPISGHNTLYWYLQNLGQGPELLIRYENEEAVDDSQLPKDRFSAERLKGVDSTLKIQPAELGDSAVYLCASSSWDNPTEAFFGQGTRLTVV.